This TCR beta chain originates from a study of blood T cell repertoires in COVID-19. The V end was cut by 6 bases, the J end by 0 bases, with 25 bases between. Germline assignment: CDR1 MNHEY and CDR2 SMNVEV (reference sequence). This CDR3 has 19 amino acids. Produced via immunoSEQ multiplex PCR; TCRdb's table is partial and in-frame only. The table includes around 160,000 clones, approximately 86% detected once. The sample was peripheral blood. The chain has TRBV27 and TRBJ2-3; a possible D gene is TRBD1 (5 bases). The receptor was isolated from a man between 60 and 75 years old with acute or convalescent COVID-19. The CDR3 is CASSRGVLGKGASTDTQYF. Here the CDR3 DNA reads TGTGCCAGCAGCCGCGGCGTGTTGGGCAAAGGGGCTAGCACAGATACGCAGTATTTT.